This is a list of T cell receptor beta chains from one sample in a study of molecular identifiers for immune sequencing clone quantification. TCRdb ran MiXCR on the PCR reads and lists one entry per CDR3 protein. The sample has approximately 500,000 distinct CDR3 sequences, 20% to 25% seen once. The specimen was naive CD8+ T cells from blood, with Jurkat cell RNA spiked in. The source of these receptors is a human donor in good health. Some libraries in this study had Jurkat cell RNA spiked in. CDR3s leave out the opening cysteine and the closing phenylalanine or tryptophan. A clone size is listed for some rows: how often the clone was seen (once, few, many), or a class if it is expanded.

J gene,clone size,V gene,CDR3 protein
TRBJ2-7,.,TRBV27,ASSLYGTSGRPSYEQY
TRBJ2-7,.,TRBV19,ATGPSSGVTYEQY
TRBJ1-1,.,TRBV27,ASSLGSFDTEAF
TRBJ1-4,many,TRBV14,ASSLLQDEKLF
TRBJ2-5,.,TRBV10-3,AISVAGGLRETQY
TRBJ1-1,.,TRBV6-1,ASTSAWEDTEAF
TRBJ2-7,.,TRBV5-1,ASSRQGTTYEQY
TRBJ2-1,once,TRBV5-6,ASSSGPAGKNEQF
TRBJ2-1,once,TRBV18,ASSKDGQF
TRBJ2-3,many,TRBV6-1,ASRVDRGPGADTQY
TRBJ1-4,few,TRBV5-6,ASSTLRGQTNEKLF
TRBJ2-6,.,TRBV9,ASSLTYRPIGDSGANVLT
TRBJ1-2,few,TRBV28,ASSSTGSYGYT
TRBJ2-7,.,TRBV7-8,ASSLADRAERSSYEQY
TRBJ2-7,few,TRBV4-3,ASSQGIGGSYEQY
TRBJ2-5,few,TRBV2,ASSEKWQGDRETQY
TRBJ2-3,many,TRBV30,AWSGRADTQY
TRBJ2-7,few,TRBV12-3/TRBV12-4,ASSFGNSFTYEQY
TRBJ2-7,many,TRBV20-1,SATDTYEQY
TRBJ2-4,many,TRBV28,ASSQNRGADDIQY
TRBJ1-6,.,TRBV4-1,ASSQEPGFGSPLH
TRBJ2-7,.,TRBV19,ASSMETGPADEQY